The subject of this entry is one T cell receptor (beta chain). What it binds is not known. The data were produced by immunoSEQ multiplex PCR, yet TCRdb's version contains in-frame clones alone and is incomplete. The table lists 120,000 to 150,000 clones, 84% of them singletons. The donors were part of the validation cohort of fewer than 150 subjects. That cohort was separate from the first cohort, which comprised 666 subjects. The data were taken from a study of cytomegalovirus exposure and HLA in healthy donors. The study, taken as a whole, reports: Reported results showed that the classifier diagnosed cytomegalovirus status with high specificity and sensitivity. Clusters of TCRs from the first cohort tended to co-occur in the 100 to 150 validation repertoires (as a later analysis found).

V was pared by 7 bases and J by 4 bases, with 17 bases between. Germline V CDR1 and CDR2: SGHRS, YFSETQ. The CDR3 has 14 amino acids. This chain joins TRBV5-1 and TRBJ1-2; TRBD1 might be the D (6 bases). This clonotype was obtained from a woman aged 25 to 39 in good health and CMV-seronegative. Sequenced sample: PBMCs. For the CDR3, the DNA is TGCGCCAGCCGGCGGGTCACAGGGTCCTATGGCTACACCTTC. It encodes CASRRVTGSYGYTF.